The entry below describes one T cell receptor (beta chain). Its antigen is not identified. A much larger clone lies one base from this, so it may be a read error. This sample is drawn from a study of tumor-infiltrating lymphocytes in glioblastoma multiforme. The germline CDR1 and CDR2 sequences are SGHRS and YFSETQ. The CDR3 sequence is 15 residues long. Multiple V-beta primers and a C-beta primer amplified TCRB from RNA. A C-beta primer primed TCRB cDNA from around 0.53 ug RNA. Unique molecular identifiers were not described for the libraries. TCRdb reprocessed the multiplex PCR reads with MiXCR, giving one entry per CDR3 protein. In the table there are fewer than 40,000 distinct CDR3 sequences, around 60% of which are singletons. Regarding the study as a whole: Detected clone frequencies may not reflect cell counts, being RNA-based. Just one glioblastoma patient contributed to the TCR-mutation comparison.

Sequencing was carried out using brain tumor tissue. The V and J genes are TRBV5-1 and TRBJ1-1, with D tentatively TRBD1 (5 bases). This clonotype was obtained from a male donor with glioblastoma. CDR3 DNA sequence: TGCGTCAGCAGCTTGGAGGGGCGCATGAACACTGAAGCTTTCTTT. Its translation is CVSSLEGRMNTEAFF.